A selection of T cell receptor beta chains follows, all from one sample in a study of T cell responses to AZD1222 COVID-19 vaccine. Assay used: immunoSEQ multiplex PCR; TCRdb lists only in-frame clones, some missing. The repertoire has 160,000 or so clones, 85% to 95% of them found once; the top ten carry approximately 1.5%. The source material was peripheral blood, sampled 28 days after the second AZD1222 dose. The origin of the receptors is an adult who received the AZD1222 COVID-19 vaccine. CDR3s include the opening cysteine and the closing phenylalanine or tryptophan. D genes are given only for firm matches.

V gene: TRBV6-1
D gene: TRBD1
J gene: TRBJ2-2
CDR3 DNA: TGTGCCAGCAGTGAACTTTGGACAGGGAGCCCCGGGGAGCTGTTTTTT
CDR3 protein: CASSELWTGSPGELFF

V gene: TRBV9
D gene: TRBD2
J gene: TRBJ2-7
CDR3 DNA: TGTGCCAGCAGCGTAGAAACGGGAGGGCTTTACGAGCAGTACTTC
CDR3 protein: CASSVETGGLYEQYF

V gene: TRBV7-8
D gene: -
J gene: TRBJ1-5
CDR3 DNA: TGTGCCAGCAGCTTAGCAGGGGGGACTCAGCCCCAGCATTTT
CDR3 protein: CASSLAGGTQPQHF

V gene: TRBV28
D gene: TRBD1
J gene: TRBJ1-2
CDR3 DNA: TGTGCCAGCAGTTTGCTCGACAGGGGGACACTCTTTAACTATGGCTACACCTTC
CDR3 protein: CASSLLDRGTLFNYGYTF

V gene: TRBV28
D gene: -
J gene: TRBJ2-3
CDR3 DNA: TGTGCCAGCAGCCGGCGGGGTCCCGGCACAGATACGCAGTATTTT
CDR3 protein: CASSRRGPGTDTQYF

V gene: TRBV7-6
D gene: -
J gene: TRBJ2-1
CDR3 DNA: TGTGCCAGCAGCTTAGGGCAGGGAGTGAGCAATGAGCAGTTCTTC
CDR3 protein: CASSLGQGVSNEQFF

V gene: TRBV7-2
D gene: TRBD1
J gene: TRBJ1-4
CDR3 DNA: TGTGCCAGCAGCTTAGGGCAGGGGGCTGCTAATGAAAAACTGTTTTTT
CDR3 protein: CASSLGQGAANEKLFF

V gene: TRBV7-9
D gene: -
J gene: TRBJ1-2
CDR3 DNA: TGTGCCAGCAGCTTAGACTATGGCTACACCTTC
CDR3 protein: CASSLDYGYTF

V gene: TRBV5-1
D gene: -
J gene: TRBJ2-2
CDR3 DNA: TGCGCCAGCAGCTTGGCGGCGGGGAAGGCCGGGGAGCTGTTTTTT
CDR3 protein: CASSLAAGKAGELFF

V gene: TRBV19
D gene: TRBD1
J gene: TRBJ1-5
CDR3 DNA: TGTGCCAGTAACTCCCTCCGGGACAGGGGGCGCTTTGGTCAGCCCCAGCATTTT
CDR3 protein: CASNSLRDRGRFGQPQHF

V gene: TRBV19
D gene: -
J gene: TRBJ2-4
CDR3 DNA: TGTGCCAGTAGTGCCACCGGGGTAAACATTCAGTACTTC
CDR3 protein: CASSATGVNIQYF

V gene: TRBV27
D gene: -
J gene: TRBJ1-5
CDR3 DNA: TGTGCCAGCAGTTACGGGATTGGTCAGCCCCAGCATTTT
CDR3 protein: CASSYGIGQPQHF

V gene: TRBV5-1
D gene: -
J gene: TRBJ2-4
CDR3 DNA: TGCGCCAGCAGCTTGGACGGGGTCCCTGACATTCAGTACTTC
CDR3 protein: CASSLDGVPDIQYF

V gene: TRBV5-1
D gene: -
J gene: TRBJ2-2
CDR3 DNA: TGCGCCAGCAGCTGGGATACGAACACCGGGGAGCTGTTTTTT
CDR3 protein: CASSWDTNTGELFF

V gene: TRBV19
D gene: -
J gene: TRBJ2-1
CDR3 DNA: TGTGCCAGTACCACAGACTTTGGCGCCTACAATGAGCAGTTCTTC
CDR3 protein: CASTTDFGAYNEQFF

V gene: TRBV27
D gene: -
J gene: TRBJ2-3
CDR3 DNA: TGTGCCAGCAGTTTATCGGCAGCTACCACAGATACGCAGTATTTT
CDR3 protein: CASSLSAATTDTQYF